Listed here are 25 T cell receptor beta chains from one sample, sequenced in a study of cytomegalovirus exposure and HLA in healthy donors. Primers: 60 Vbeta forward and 13 Jbeta reverse. Profiled with immunoSEQ multiplex PCR; TCRdb holds only in-frame clones, not every one. The sample shows 100,000 to 130,000 clones, about four fifths of them seen only once. The sample consisted of PBMCs. The receptors were sampled from a man aged 25 to 40 in good health and CMV-seropositive.

CDR3 DNA: TGTGCCAGCGGGGTTGGGAGCGGGGGGGCGGATGAGCAGTTCTTC. This gives the protein CASGVGSGGADEQFF. The V call is TRBV6-1, the J call TRBJ2-1; TRBD2 agrees at 10 bases. The CDR3 length is 15 residues. Trimming took 8 bases from V and 8 from J; bases not matched to a gene: 12. In germline, CDR1 is MNHNS, CDR2 SASEGT.

This chain connects TRBV15 to TRBJ1-2; tentative D call: TRBD1 (5 bases). V was pared by 1 base and J by 0 bases, with 27 bases between. Germline V lookup: CDR1 LNHNV, CDR2 YYDKDF (reference sequence). The CDR3 extends over 21 amino acids. Here the CDR3 reads CATSRARPGRGYTYSNYGYTF. CDR3 coding DNA: TGTGCCACCAGCAGAGCTAGACCTGGAAGGGGCTATACCTATTCTAACTATGGCTACACCTTC.

A single count supports this clone. The genes are TRBV7-9 and TRBJ1-2; D gene ambiguous. Per the germline V gene, CDR1 is SEHNR and CDR2 is FQNEAQ (reference sequence). V lost 4 bases and J 0 bases, leaving 12 bases between the germline ends. The CDR3 covers 15 residues. CDR3 coding DNA: TGTGCCAGCAGCTGGCTGCCAGGTCCTAACTATGGCTACACCTTC. The encoded protein is CASSWLPGPNYGYTF. Based on the CDR3 plus reference TRBV7-9 and TRBJ1-2, the full variable domain is DTGVSQNPRHKITKRGQNVTFRCDPISEHNRLYWYRQTLGQGPEFLTYFQNEAQLEKSRLLSDRFSAERPKGSFSTLEIQRTEQGDSAMYLCASSWLPGPNYGYTFGSGTRLTVV.

This rearrangement joins TRBV5-6 to TRBJ1-1; D might be TRBD1 (6 bases). Germline loops: CDR1 SGHDT, CDR2 YYEEEE. The CDR3 is 13 amino acids. Trimming left V 0 bases short and J 8 bases short, with 11 bases between. CDR3 nucleotides: TGTGCCAGCAGCTTGGTAGGGACACCAGAAGCTTTCTTT. Its translation is CASSLVGTPEAFF.

The rearrangement joins TRBV4-1 to TRBJ2-7, with D possibly TRBD1 on 6 matching bases. Germline values: CDR1 MGHRA, CDR2 YSYEKL. CDR3 size: 16 residues. Trimming shortened V by 2 bases and J by 6 bases, and 20 bases separated the two germline ends. CDR3 DNA: TGCGCCAGCAGCCAAAATCCAGGAGGCAGGGGTTCCGAGCAGTACTTC. This codes for CASSQNPGGRGSEQYF.

The chain employs TRBV6-6 and TRBJ1-6, with D uncertain. The CDR3 covers 14 residues. V lost 6 bases and J lost 9, with 15 bases in between. Per germline, CDR1 MNHNY and CDR2 SVGAGI (reference sequence). CDR3 nucleotide sequence: TGTGCCAGCAGACCTCTGGAGGGTGGTTCACCCCTCCACTTT. This codes for CASRPLEGGSPLHF.

The chain has TRBV5-1 and TRBJ2-5, with 9 bases matching TRBD2. The DNA matches TRBJ2-7 better at its end, which makes the J call doubtful. CDR3 length equals 14 residues. Germline CDR1 and CDR2: SGHRS and YFSETQ. As DNA, the CDR3 is TGCGCCAGCAGATCCTCCGGGACTAGCTCCGAGCAGTACTTC. This gives the protein CASRSSGTSSEQYF.

The table lists this clone with a count of one. The chain recombines TRBV19 with TRBJ2-2; possibly TRBD1 for D (6 bases). Deletions cut 5 bases from V and 2 bases from J, with 15 bases between. Germline V lookup: CDR1 LNHDA, CDR2 SQIVND (reference sequence). The CDR3 consists of 16 residues. The CDR3 DNA sequence: TGTGCCAGTAGTGATGGACAGCCTCCCAACACCGGGGAGCTGTTTTTT. This translates into CASSDGQPPNTGELFF.

The J gene is TRBJ1-2, the V gene TRBV18; possible D gene TRBD1, 6 bases. Germline loops: CDR1 KGHSH, CDR2 LQKENI. The CDR3 covers 16 residues. V was clipped by 0 bases and J by 2 bases, with 13 bases between them. In DNA form, the CDR3 reads TGTGCCAGCTCACCACCGAGGGGGGGGCTAAACTATGGCTACACCTTC. Its translation: CASSPPRGGLNYGYTF.

The chain uses TRBV19 and TRBJ2-3; 8 positions agree with TRBD2. With 3 bases clipped from V and 3 bases from J, the junction kept 5 bases outside the gene matches. The CDR3 contains 15 residues. Germline V lookup: CDR1 LNHDA, CDR2 SQIVND (reference sequence). In DNA form, the CDR3 reads TGTGCCAGTAGTATTGTCGGGGGGGGTACAGATACGCAGTATTTT. Its protein product is CASSIVGGGTDTQYF.

V and J are TRBV20-1 and TRBJ1-1; D gene unclear. Germline V lookup: CDR1 DFQATT, CDR2 SNEGSKA (reference sequence). This CDR3 region has 11 residues. Trimming left V 1 base short and J 8 bases short, with 8 bases between. Here the CDR3 DNA reads TGCAGTGCTAGAGGGGCCGAAGAAGCTTTCTTT. Its translation is CSARGAEEAFF.

The chain joins TRBV6-1 to TRBJ1-6, with D unclear. Germline assignment: CDR1 MNHNS and CDR2 SASEGT. Trimming took off 3 bases at V and 8 bases at J, with 17 bases between the two ends. The CDR3 length is 16 residues. CDR3 in amino acids: CASSDRSAGWDSPLHF. CDR3 nucleotide sequence: TGTGCCAGCAGTGACCGTTCCGCGGGGTGGGATTCACCCCTCCACTTT.

The chain is built from TRBV11-3 and TRBJ2-1, with TRBD2 identical over 8 bases. Germline loops: CDR1 SGHNT, CDR2 YENEEA. The CDR3 loop spans 12 amino acids. V was clipped by 3 bases and J by 10 bases; unmatched bases: 2. The CDR3 sequence: CASSFQRGEQFF. The CDR3 nucleotides are TGTGCCAGCAGCTTTCAGCGGGGGGAGCAGTTCTTC.

This chain joins TRBV4-1 and TRBJ1-2; no reliable D call. The CDR3 loop spans 17 amino acids. Trimming cost V 4 bases and J 8 bases, with 26 bases left between them. The germline V gene encodes CDR1 MGHRA and CDR2 YSYEKL. The CDR3 bases are TGCGCCAGCAGCCCAGAACCCCCGGGAGTTATAACCCTGGGCTACACCTTC. It yields the protein CASSPEPPGVITLGYTF.

V is TRBV29-1 and J is TRBJ2-5; D is unclear. Germline CDR1 reads SQVTM; CDR2 reads ANQGSEA. CDR3 length: 14 amino acids. The V end lost 4 bases, the J end lost 1 base, and 13 bases lay between the germline ends. DNA for the CDR3: TGCAGCGTTGGAGATCGAATAGCCCAAGAGACCCAGTACTTC. Translating it yields CSVGDRIAQETQYF.

The J gene is TRBJ1-1, the V gene TRBV7-3; D ambiguous. With 6 bases removed from V and 1 base from J, the gap between germline ends came to 9 bases. This CDR3 comprises 13 residues. Germline CDR1 SGHTA, CDR2 FQGTGA. In DNA form, the CDR3 reads TGTGCCAGCAGTTCGGACTCGAACACTGAAGCTTTCTTT. This translates into CASSSDSNTEAFF.

This sequence joins TRBV10-1 and TRBJ1-6, with TRBD1 as a possible D gene (5 bases). This CDR3 spans 15 amino acids. V lost 2 bases and J lost 9, with 14 bases in between. Germline V gene lookup returns CDR1 WNHNN and CDR2 SYGVQD (reference sequence). The CDR3 loop reads CASSELVGGGSPLHF. The CDR3, as DNA: TGCGCCAGCAGTGAGCTCGTTGGGGGAGGTTCACCCCTCCACTTT.

The V call is TRBV27, the J call TRBJ2-1, with D maybe TRBD2 (5 bases). CDR3 size: 12 residues. Germline V gives CDR1 MNHEY, CDR2 SMNVEV (reference sequence). The V and J ends lost 2 bases and 7 bases respectively, with 6 bases between them. This CDR3 is CASSLGRNEQFF. The CDR3 DNA is TGTGCCAGCAGTTTAGGGAGAAATGAGCAGTTCTTC.

The chain has TRBV11-2 and TRBJ1-4, with a possible D match to TRBD1 (5 bases). The V and J ends lost 5 bases and 0 bases respectively, with 16 bases between them. Germline-derived CDR1 and CDR2 are SGHAT and FQNNGV. CDR3 size: 17 residues. The CDR3 loop reads CASSDRPRAATNEKLFF. In nucleotides, the CDR3 is TGTGCCAGCAGCGACCGCCCCAGGGCTGCAACTAATGAAAAACTGTTTTTT.

Points on this clone: Mismatch with germline at one junction end may stem from a read error. This chain connects TRBV7-9 to TRBJ2-7; a weak D match, TRBD1 (6 bases). Germline CDR1 and CDR2: SEHNR and FQNEAQ (reference sequence). The CDR3 consists of 14 residues. The CDR3 coding sequence is TGTTCCAGCAGCAACAGGGTGACGACTCACGAGCAGTACTTC. Translated, it gives CSSSNRVTTHEQYF.

CDR3 sequence: CASRKDFSDTQYF. The DNA for the CDR3 is TGTGCCAGCAGGAAGGACTTTTCAGATACGCAGTATTTT. The rearrangement joins TRBV6-4 to TRBJ2-3, with D perhaps TRBD2 (5 bases). Germline CDR1 is MRHNA and CDR2 is SNTAGT. CDR3 size: 13 residues. Trimming pared 6 bases from V and 4 bases from J, leaving 11 bases between.

This chain connects TRBV7-2 to TRBJ1-5, with D possibly TRBD1 on 5 matching bases. Deletions cut 1 base from V and 4 bases from J, with 11 bases between. The CDR3 has 15 amino acids. Looked up from germline, CDR1 is SGHTA and CDR2 is FQGNSA. For the CDR3, the DNA is TGTGCCAGCAGCTTAGGACAGATAAGGAATCAGCCCCAGCATTTT. Encoded protein: CASSLGQIRNQPQHF. Variable domain in full (rest from reference TRBV7-2 and TRBJ1-5): GAGVSQSPSNKVTEKGKDVELRCDPISGHTALYWYRQSLGQGLEFLIYFQGNSAPDKSGLPSDRFSAERTGGSVSTLTIQRTQQEDSAVYLCASSLGQIRNQPQHFGDGTRLSIL.

This clone was counted only a few times. The rearrangement joins TRBV2 to TRBJ2-3; the match to TRBD2 covers 10 bases. The germline CDR1 and CDR2 sequences are SNHLY and FYNNEI. Germline trimming cut 0 bases from V and 6 bases from J; bases unmatched to any gene: 12. This CDR3 spans 18 amino acids. This chain's CDR3 is CASSEAGFLAGAADTQYF. The CDR3, as DNA: TGTGCCAGCAGTGAAGCGGGGTTTCTAGCGGGGGCAGCGGATACGCAGTATTTT.

V is TRBV6-4 and J is TRBJ2-7; D ambiguous. Trimming removed 6 bases from V and 7 bases from J, with 19 bases in between. This CDR3 is 14 amino acids long. Germline loops: CDR1 MRHNA, CDR2 SNTAGT. This chain's CDR3 is CASRKASQSGEQYF. The CDR3 nucleotides are TGTGCCAGCAGAAAAGCTAGTCAATCGGGTGAGCAGTACTTC.

The rearrangement joins TRBV27 to TRBJ2-7; TRBD1 is a possible D gene (6 bases). In germline, CDR1 is MNHEY, CDR2 SMNVEV (reference sequence). Trimming shortened V by 8 bases and J by 0 bases, and 14 bases separated the two germline ends. There are 14 residues in the CDR3. CDR3 in amino acids: CASGGRGFSYEQYF. The CDR3 bases are TGTGCCAGCGGAGGTAGGGGGTTCTCCTACGAGCAGTACTTC.